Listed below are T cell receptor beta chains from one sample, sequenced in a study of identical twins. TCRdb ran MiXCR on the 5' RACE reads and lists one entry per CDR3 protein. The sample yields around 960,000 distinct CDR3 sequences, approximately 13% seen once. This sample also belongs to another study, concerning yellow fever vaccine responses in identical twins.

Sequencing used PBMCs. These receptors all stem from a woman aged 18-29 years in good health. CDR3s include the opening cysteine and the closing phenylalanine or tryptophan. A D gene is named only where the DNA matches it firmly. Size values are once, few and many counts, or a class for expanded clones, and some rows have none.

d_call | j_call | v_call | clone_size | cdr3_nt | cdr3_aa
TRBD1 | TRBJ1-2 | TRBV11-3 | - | TGTGCCAGCAGCAACCGGGACAGGGCTGGCTACACCTTC | CASSNRDRAGYTF
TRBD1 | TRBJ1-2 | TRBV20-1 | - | TGCAGTGGATCGACAGGGACTAACTATGGCTACACCTTC | CSGSTGTNYGYTF
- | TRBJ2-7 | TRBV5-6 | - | TGTGCCAGCAGCTCGGCAAACTACGAGCAGTACTTC | CASSSANYEQYF
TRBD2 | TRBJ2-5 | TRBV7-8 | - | TGTGCCAGCAGCTTAGTGTCGGGGGGGCCGCCAAAAGAGACCCAGTACTTC | CASSLVSGGPPKETQYF
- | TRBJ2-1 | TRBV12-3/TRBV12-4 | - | TGTGCCAGCAGTCGCAGGGTTGGCGAGCAGTTCTTC | CASSRRVGEQFF
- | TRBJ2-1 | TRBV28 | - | TGTGCCAGCAGCGGCCGGAACTACAATGAGCAGTTCTTC | CASSGRNYNEQFF
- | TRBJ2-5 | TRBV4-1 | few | TGCGCCAGCAGCCAAGGAGGAACGGGGGCAGAGACCCAGTACTTC | CASSQGGTGAETQYF
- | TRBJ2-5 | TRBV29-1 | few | TGCAGCGCCATCCGTAGCGGCCAAGAGACCCAGTACTTC | CSAIRSGQETQYF
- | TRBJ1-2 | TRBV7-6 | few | TGTGCCAGCAGCTTAGAGTGGAGGGATGGCGCCGGCTACACCTTC | CASSLEWRDGAGYTF
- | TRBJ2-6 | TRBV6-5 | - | TGTGCCAGCAGCTTAAGTACCGGACAGTCTGGGGCCAACGTCCTGACTTTC | CASSLSTGQSGANVLTF
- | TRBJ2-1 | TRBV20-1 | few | TGCAGTGCTAGAGAGGTGACTAGCAATGAGCAGTTCTTC | CSAREVTSNEQFF
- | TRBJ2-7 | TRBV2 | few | TGTGCCAGCAGCCCTTCCGGGACTCCCTCCTACGAGCAGTACTTC | CASSPSGTPSYEQYF
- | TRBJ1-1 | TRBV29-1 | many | TGCAGCGTTGAACCTTCCGGGACCCCTTGGGCTTTCTTT | CSVEPSGTPWAFF
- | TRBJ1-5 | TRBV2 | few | TGTGCCAGCTCAGGGGATGGCCAGCCCCAGCATTTT | CASSGDGQPQHF
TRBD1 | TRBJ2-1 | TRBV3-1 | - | TGTGCCAGCAGTCAAGACAGGGGGTTTAACAATGAGCAGTTCTTC | CASSQDRGFNNEQFF
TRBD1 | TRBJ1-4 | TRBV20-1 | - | TGCAGTGCTAGAGGCGGGACAGGGGATGAAAAACTGTTTTTT | CSARGGTGDEKLFF
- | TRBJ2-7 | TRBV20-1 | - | TGCAGTGCTTTCGGCACCTACGAGCAGTACTTC | CSAFGTYEQYF
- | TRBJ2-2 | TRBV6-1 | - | TGTGCCAGCAAGCGTCCATCGAACACCGGGGAGCTGTTTTTT | CASKRPSNTGELFF
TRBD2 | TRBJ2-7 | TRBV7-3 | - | TGTGCCAGCAGCTTAGAGTCGGGGGGATCCTACGAGCAGTACTTC | CASSLESGGSYEQYF
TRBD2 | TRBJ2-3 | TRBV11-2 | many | TGTGCCAGCAGCTTCCTTAGCGGGGGCACAGATACGCAGTATTTT | CASSFLSGGTDTQYF
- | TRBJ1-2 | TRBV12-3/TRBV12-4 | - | TGTGCCAGCAGTCCATCCGAACTGTTTAAATATGGCTACACCTTC | CASSPSELFKYGYTF
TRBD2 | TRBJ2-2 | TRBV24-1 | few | TGTGCCACCAGTGATTGGGAGGGGAGGAACACCGGGGAGCTGTTTTTT | CATSDWEGRNTGELFF
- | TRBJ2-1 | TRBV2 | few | TGTGCCAGCAGTCCGGGACACCTTTACTACAATGAGCAGTTCTTC | CASSPGHLYYNEQFF
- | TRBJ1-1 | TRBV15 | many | TGTGCCACCAAAGGAAACACTGAAGCTTTCTTT | CATKGNTEAFF
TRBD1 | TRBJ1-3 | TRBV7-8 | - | TGTGCCAGCAGCCAGGCCCAGGGGGCAAACACCATATATTTT | CASSQAQGANTIYF
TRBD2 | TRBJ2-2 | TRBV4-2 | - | TGTGCCAGCAGGACGGGACTAGCGGGGAACACCGGGGAGCTGTTTTTT | CASRTGLAGNTGELFF
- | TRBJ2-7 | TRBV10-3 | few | TGTGCCATCAGTGATATCAAAGTGGGAGGAACCTACGAGCAGTACTTC | CAISDIKVGGTYEQYF
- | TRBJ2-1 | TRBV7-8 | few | TGTGCCAGCAGCACTAGGGCGAGGGTGAGCTCCTACAATGAGCAGTTCTTC | CASSTRARVSSYNEQFF
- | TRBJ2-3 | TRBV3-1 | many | TGTGCCAGCAGCCAAGATCGGCTACTAGCCCAAGATACGCAGTATTTT | CASSQDRLLAQDTQYF
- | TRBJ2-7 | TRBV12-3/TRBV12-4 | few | TGTGCCAGCAGATGGGGAGGTTACGAGCAGTACTTC | CASRWGGYEQYF
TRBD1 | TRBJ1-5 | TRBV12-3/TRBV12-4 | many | TGTGCCAGCAGTTCAGTACAGGGGGCTGGGCGCAATCAGCCCCAGCATTTT | CASSSVQGAGRNQPQHF
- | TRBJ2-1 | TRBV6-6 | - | TGTGCCAGCAGTTACTCGGAGGGGAATGAGCAGTTCTTC | CASSYSEGNEQFF
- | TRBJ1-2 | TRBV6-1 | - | TGTGCCAGCAGTGAAGCGTTACGGGTGTGGGAATTGGGAGACTATGGCTACACCTTC | CASSEALRVWELGDYGYTF
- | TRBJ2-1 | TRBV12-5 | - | TGTGCTAGTGGTTTTTGGAGCTCCTACAATGAGCAGTTCTTC | CASGFWSSYNEQFF
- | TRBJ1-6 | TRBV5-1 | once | TGCGCCAGCAGCTTCGAGGGCCTTAATTCACCCCTCCACTTT | CASSFEGLNSPLHF
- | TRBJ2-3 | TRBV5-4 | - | TGTGCCAGCAGCCCCACGGACAGCACAGATACGCAGTATTTT | CASSPTDSTDTQYF
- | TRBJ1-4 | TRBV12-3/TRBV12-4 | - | TGTGCCAGCAGTTTAATAGGGGTCGAAAAACTGTTTTTT | CASSLIGVEKLFF
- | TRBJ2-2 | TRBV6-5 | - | TGTGCCAGCAGTTACTTCGGAAACACCGGGGAGCTGTTTTTT | CASSYFGNTGELFF
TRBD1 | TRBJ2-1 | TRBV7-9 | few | TGTGCCAGCAGCTTAGGCGGGACAGGGCGGGACAATGAGCAGTTCTTC | CASSLGGTGRDNEQFF
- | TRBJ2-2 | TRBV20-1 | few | TGCAGTGCTAGAGTATGGGGGCAGCAAAACGGGGAGCTGTTTTTT | CSARVWGQQNGELFF
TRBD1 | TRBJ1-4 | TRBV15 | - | TGTGCCACCAGCAGAGATTTTCAGTCCCCAGGGGGCAGGGAAAAACTGTTTTTT | CATSRDFQSPGGREKLFF
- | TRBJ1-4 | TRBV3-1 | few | TGTGCCAGCAGCCAAGGGGCAGGGAATGAAAAACTGTTTTTT | CASSQGAGNEKLFF
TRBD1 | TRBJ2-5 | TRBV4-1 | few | TGCGCCAGCAGCCAAGCCGACAGGGCGCAAGAGACCCAGTACTTC | CASSQADRAQETQYF
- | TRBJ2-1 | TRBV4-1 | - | TGCGCCAGCAGCCAAGATGGACACCCGAGATACAATGAGCAGTTCTTC | CASSQDGHPRYNEQFF
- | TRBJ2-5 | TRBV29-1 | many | TGCAGCGTTGGAGGGGAGACCCAGTACTTC | CSVGGETQYF
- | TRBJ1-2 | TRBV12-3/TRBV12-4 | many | TGTGCCAGCGCGGAGGGATTTAACTATGGCTACACCTTC | CASAEGFNYGYTF
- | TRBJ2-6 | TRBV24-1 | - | TGTGCCACCAGTGAACCCAGTTCTGGGGCCAACGTCCTGACTTTC | CATSEPSSGANVLTF